The entry that follows covers one T cell receptor (beta chain) sequence. Its antigen is not known. The data derive from a study of graft-versus-host responses after intestinal transplantation. The assay was immunoSEQ multiplex PCR, and TCRdb's table has in-frame clones only and misses some. The sample yields about 90,000 clones, over 85% seen once. This CDR3 has 18 amino acids. CDR1 SGDLS and CDR2 YYNGEE come from the germline V gene. Trimming stripped 0 bases from V and 0 bases from J, with 13 bases between. This sample comprised unstimulated CD8+ T cells sorted from spleen or lymph node cells, obtained before transplant. The genes are TRBV9 and TRBJ1-6; a possible D gene is TRBD1 (6 bases). The sequence derives from a human donor who was the organ donor for an intestinal transplant. The CDR3 sequence is CASSVGDINLSYNSPLHF. The CDR3 region has the DNA TGTGCCAGCAGCGTAGGGGACATCAACCTCTCCTATAATTCACCCCTCCACTTT.